The rows below give T cell receptor beta chains drawn from one sample of a study of OX40 agonist ivuxolimab in advanced cancers. TCRdb keeps only in-frame clones here, not all; method: immunoSEQ multiplex PCR. The data contain about 58,000 clones, around four fifths of them singletons. The sequencing used CD4+ or CD8+ T cells sorted from blood, collected in a trial of the OX40 agonist ivuxolimab. All receptors derive from an adult with an advanced solid tumor such as melanoma, head and neck, liver or kidney cancer. Each CDR3 is given with its conserved first and last residue. Fields, in order: clone size, CDR3 length, J gene, D gene, V gene, CDR3 DNA, CDR3 protein. D genes are given only for firm matches. Not all rows give a size; the values are once, few, many and, for expanded clones, a class.

size: -; length: 13; J: TRBJ1-1; D: -; V: TRBV7-3; DNA: TGTGCCAGCAGCTTAATGGGCAGGACTGAAGCTTTCTTT; CDR3: CASSLMGRTEAFF
size: -; length: 15; J: TRBJ2-3; D: TRBD2; V: TRBV6-6; DNA: TGTGCCAGCAGGGCTAGAGCGGGGAGCACAGATACGCAGTATTTT; CDR3: CASRARAGSTDTQYF
size: -; length: 16; J: TRBJ1-1; D: TRBD1; V: TRBV5-6; DNA: TGTGCCAGCAGCCCGCGACAGGGTGGCTGGAACACTGAAGCTTTCTTT; CDR3: CASSPRQGGWNTEAFF
size: -; length: 15; J: TRBJ1-5; D: -; V: TRBV6-6; DNA: TGTGCCAGCAGGGATACGGACAAGCGCAATCAGCCCCAGCATTTT; CDR3: CASRDTDKRNQPQHF
size: -; length: 15; J: TRBJ2-7; D: -; V: TRBV5-1; DNA: TGCGCCAGCAGCTTAACCGCGGTAGATCCCTACGAGCAGTACTTC; CDR3: CASSLTAVDPYEQYF
size: -; length: 13; J: TRBJ1-2; D: -; V: TRBV6-5; DNA: TGTGCCAGCAGTTCCCGCGGGGGGGGGCGCTACACCTTC; CDR3: CASSSRGGGRYTF
size: few; length: 16; J: TRBJ2-5; D: TRBD2; V: TRBV7-3; DNA: TGTGCCAGCAGCCAGGCTAGCGGGGCCGGAGGGGAGACCCAGTACTTC; CDR3: CASSQASGAGGETQYF
size: -; length: 13; J: TRBJ2-5; D: TRBD1; V: TRBV10-3; DNA: TGTGCCGCCAGGGGGCAGTCCCAAGAGACCCAGTACTTC; CDR3: CAARGQSQETQYF
size: -; length: 15; J: TRBJ2-2; D: -; V: TRBV27; DNA: TGTGCCAGCAGCCCGGGGCTAGCATGGACCGGGGAGCTGTTTTTT; CDR3: CASSPGLAWTGELFF
size: few; length: 13; J: TRBJ2-4; D: -; V: TRBV2; DNA: TGTGCCAGCAGTGAGGGTGCCAAAAACATTCAGTACTTC; CDR3: CASSEGAKNIQYF
size: -; length: 19; J: TRBJ2-6; D: -; V: TRBV19; DNA: TGTGCCAGTAGTATAGGAGCGGGTACTACGTCCCCTGGGGCCAACGTCCTGACTTTC; CDR3: CASSIGAGTTSPGANVLTF
size: -; length: 16; J: TRBJ2-7; D: TRBD1; V: TRBV4-1; DNA: TGCGCCAGCAGCCAAGGGACCGGGACAGGGTCTTGGGAGCAGTACTTC; CDR3: CASSQGTGTGSWEQYF
size: -; length: 15; J: TRBJ2-3; D: -; V: TRBV5-1; DNA: TGCGCCAGCATTGGGGGCCCTACTAGCACAGATACGCAGTATTTT; CDR3: CASIGGPTSTDTQYF
size: -; length: 15; J: TRBJ1-1; D: -; V: TRBV4-2; DNA: TGTGCCTCAAGCTCGTCAGAGAGAGCGAACACTGAAGCTTTCTTT; CDR3: CASSSSERANTEAFF
size: -; length: 13; J: TRBJ1-1; D: -; V: TRBV7-2; DNA: TGTGCCAGTTGTAAGGGTACGAACACTGAAGCTTTCTTT; CDR3: CASCKGTNTEAFF
size: -; length: 17; J: TRBJ2-7; D: -; V: TRBV9; DNA: TGTGCCAGCAGCGTAGAAGGTCGGGGGGCGGGGACCTACGAGCAGTACTTC; CDR3: CASSVEGRGAGTYEQYF
size: -; length: 15; J: TRBJ1-6; D: -; V: TRBV5-6; DNA: TGTGCCAGCAACCTCAGGGCGTCCTATAATTCACCCCTCCACTTT; CDR3: CASNLRASYNSPLHF
size: -; length: 17; J: TRBJ2-2; D: -; V: TRBV12-2; DNA: TGTGCAAGTCGCTCGGGACAGGGTCACACGAACACCGGGGAGCTGTTTTTT; CDR3: CASRSGQGHTNTGELFF
size: -; length: 12; J: TRBJ2-3; D: -; V: TRBV18; DNA: TGTGCCAGCTCACCTAGCACAGATACGCAGTATTTT; CDR3: CASSPSTDTQYF
size: -; length: 11; J: TRBJ1-2; D: -; V: TRBV28; DNA: TGTGCCAGCAGCCCACTCTATGGCTACACCTTC; CDR3: CASSPLYGYTF
size: -; length: 15; J: TRBJ1-5; D: -; V: TRBV28; DNA: TGTGCCAGCACGACGGACAATTTCGGCAATCAGCCCCAGCATTTT; CDR3: CASTTDNFGNQPQHF
size: -; length: 13; J: TRBJ2-1; D: TRBD2; V: TRBV27; DNA: TGTGCCACCAGACTAGCGGGGGGTTATGAGCAGTTCTTC; CDR3: CATRLAGGYEQFF
size: few; length: 14; J: TRBJ1-4; D: -; V: TRBV7-8; DNA: TGTGCCAGCAGCCCAAACGAGGGGCGCGAAAAACTGTTTTTT; CDR3: CASSPNEGREKLFF
size: -; length: 15; J: TRBJ2-3; D: TRBD2; V: TRBV18; DNA: TGTGCCAGCTCACCGGGCGGGGGTCCCACAGATACGCAGTATTTT; CDR3: CASSPGGGPTDTQYF
size: -; length: 13; J: TRBJ2-2; D: -; V: TRBV7-9; DNA: TGTGCCAGCAGCCGCATGGCCACCGGGGAGCTGTTTTTT; CDR3: CASSRMATGELFF
size: -; length: 16; J: TRBJ2-2; D: TRBD1; V: TRBV9; DNA: TGTGCCAGCAGCCTACGGACAGGGGGCAACACCGGGGAGCTGTTTTTT; CDR3: CASSLRTGGNTGELFF
size: -; length: 13; J: TRBJ2-2; D: -; V: TRBV7-9; DNA: TGTGCCAGCAGCTTAGGGGCGGACGGGGAGCTGTTTTTT; CDR3: CASSLGADGELFF
size: -; length: 13; J: TRBJ2-7; D: -; V: TRBV5-1; DNA: TGCGCCAGCAGCCTGGGACCCGCGGGCGAGCAGTACTTC; CDR3: CASSLGPAGEQYF
size: few; length: 15; J: TRBJ1-2; D: -; V: TRBV7-9; DNA: TGTGCCAGCAGCTTAGGGGTCGGCAGGGACTATGGCTACACCTTC; CDR3: CASSLGVGRDYGYTF
size: few; length: 16; J: TRBJ1-5; D: TRBD1; V: TRBV4-1; DNA: TGCGCCAGCAGCCCGACAGGGGAACGTAGCAATCAGCCCCAGCATTTT; CDR3: CASSPTGERSNQPQHF
size: -; length: 17; J: TRBJ2-7; D: -; V: TRBV7-8; DNA: TGTGCCAGCAGCTTAGTGGGGCCACCGGGACCCGTGTACGAGCAGTACTTC; CDR3: CASSLVGPPGPVYEQYF
size: -; length: 16; J: TRBJ1-1; D: TRBD1; V: TRBV7-3; DNA: TGTGCCAGCAGCCCCGGGGGGACAGGGTTGGGCACTGAAGCTTTCTTT; CDR3: CASSPGGTGLGTEAFF
size: -; length: 15; J: TRBJ2-7; D: TRBD1; V: TRBV5-1; DNA: TGCGCCAGCAGCTTGGCAGGGACAGTCTCCTACGAGCAGTACTTC; CDR3: CASSLAGTVSYEQYF
size: few; length: 17; J: TRBJ2-7; D: TRBD1; V: TRBV6-1; DNA: TGTGCCAGCAGTGACCTAGAACAGGGGGTCTATTCCTACGAGCAGTACTTC; CDR3: CASSDLEQGVYSYEQYF
size: -; length: 14; J: TRBJ2-7; D: -; V: TRBV7-2; DNA: TGTGCCAGCAGCACAACTGGGATAGGGGCCGAGCAGTACTTC; CDR3: CASSTTGIGAEQYF
size: -; length: 14; J: TRBJ2-5; D: -; V: TRBV5-6; DNA: TGTGCCAGCAGAAACCGCTGGTACCAAGAGACCCAGTACTTC; CDR3: CASRNRWYQETQYF
size: few; length: 13; J: TRBJ1-1; D: -; V: TRBV7-9; DNA: TGTGCCAGCAGCCTTAAGACAAACACTGAAGCTTTCTTT; CDR3: CASSLKTNTEAFF
size: -; length: 19; J: TRBJ2-6; D: TRBD2; V: TRBV7-2; DNA: TGTGCCAGCAGCTTAGAGGGGAGGGGTTGGGTGTCTGGGGCCAACGTCCTGACTTTC; CDR3: CASSLEGRGWVSGANVLTF
size: -; length: 16; J: TRBJ1-2; D: TRBD1; V: TRBV5-1; DNA: TGCGCCAGCAGCTTGCAGCCAGGGGGCGACGCCTATGGCTACACCTTC; CDR3: CASSLQPGGDAYGYTF
size: -; length: 12; J: TRBJ2-5; D: TRBD1; V: TRBV30; DNA: TGTGCCTGGAGGCCAGGGGGCGGGACCCAGTACTTC; CDR3: CAWRPGGGTQYF
size: -; length: 12; J: TRBJ1-4; D: -; V: TRBV27; DNA: TGTGCCACCAACGGGGCTGATGAAAAACTGTTTTTT; CDR3: CATNGADEKLFF
size: -; length: 16; J: TRBJ1-3; D: -; V: TRBV6-5; DNA: TGTGCCAGCAGTTACTCGGGCCGAAGCTCTGGAAACACCATATATTTT; CDR3: CASSYSGRSSGNTIYF
size: -; length: 15; J: TRBJ2-3; D: -; V: TRBV11-1; DNA: TGTGCCAGCAGCTTAAAAGCGTTGAGCACAGATACGCAGTATTTT; CDR3: CASSLKALSTDTQYF
size: -; length: 15; J: TRBJ2-1; D: TRBD1; V: TRBV7-3; DNA: TGTGCCAGCAGCACAGGGACAGGGTCTAGTACTGAGCAGTTCTTC; CDR3: CASSTGTGSSTEQFF
size: few; length: 15; J: TRBJ2-7; D: TRBD1; V: TRBV11-3; DNA: TGTGCCAGCAGCAGGGGTACAGGGGCACCCTACGAGCAGTACTTC; CDR3: CASSRGTGAPYEQYF
size: few; length: 13; J: TRBJ2-7; D: TRBD1; V: TRBV19; DNA: TGTGCCAGTGGGACGGACAGGGCGTCCGAGCAGTACTTC; CDR3: CASGTDRASEQYF
size: few; length: 12; J: TRBJ2-5; D: -; V: TRBV7-9; DNA: TGTGCCAGCACCCCCGGAGGAGAGACCCAGTACTTC; CDR3: CASTPGGETQYF
size: -; length: 15; J: TRBJ1-5; D: -; V: TRBV7-2; DNA: TGTGCCAGCAGCTTAAGTCATGCTAGCAATCAGCCCCAGCATTTT; CDR3: CASSLSHASNQPQHF
size: -; length: 14; J: TRBJ1-4; D: -; V: TRBV19; DNA: TGTGCCAGTAACATAGGGCAGTGGAATGAAAAACTGTTTTTT; CDR3: CASNIGQWNEKLFF
size: -; length: 14; J: TRBJ1-2; D: TRBD1; V: TRBV19; DNA: TGTGCCAGTACTCTCAACAGGGGAGGCTATGGCTACACCTTC; CDR3: CASTLNRGGYGYTF
size: -; length: 13; J: TRBJ1-4; D: TRBD1; V: TRBV6-1; DNA: TGTGCCAGCATTCGAGGGGGCGATGAAAAACTGTTTTTT; CDR3: CASIRGGDEKLFF
size: -; length: 14; J: TRBJ1-2; D: -; V: TRBV2; DNA: TGTGCCAGCAAGCCCCCTGGTGGTAACTATGGCTACACCTTC; CDR3: CASKPPGGNYGYTF
size: once; length: 15; J: TRBJ1-6; D: -; V: TRBV18; DNA: TGTGCCAGCTCACCAAGGACAGTCTATAATTCACCCCTCCACTTT; CDR3: CASSPRTVYNSPLHF
size: -; length: 14; J: TRBJ2-7; D: -; V: TRBV6-6; DNA: TGTGCCAGCAGTAGCCCGGGGGACTCCTACGAGCAGTACTTC; CDR3: CASSSPGDSYEQYF
size: -; length: 14; J: TRBJ2-7; D: TRBD1; V: TRBV6-5; DNA: TGTGCCAGCAGTTGGGACAGGGGGCTCTACGAGCAGTACTTC; CDR3: CASSWDRGLYEQYF
size: -; length: 12; J: TRBJ1-2; D: -; V: TRBV7-2; DNA: TGTGCCAGCGGAGAACGGGGCTGGGGCTACACCTTC; CDR3: CASGERGWGYTF
size: -; length: 13; J: TRBJ2-5; D: -; V: TRBV11-2; DNA: TGTGCCAGCAGCTTTCGAGAGCAAGAGACCCAGTACTTC; CDR3: CASSFREQETQYF
size: -; length: 13; J: TRBJ1-1; D: -; V: TRBV6-5; DNA: TGTGCCAGCAGAGGGCCAGCGGTTACTGAAGCTTTCTTT; CDR3: CASRGPAVTEAFF
size: -; length: 14; J: TRBJ1-2; D: -; V: TRBV6-1; DNA: TGTGCCAGCAGTGAATTGGCAGTATCCTATGGCTACACCTTC; CDR3: CASSELAVSYGYTF